The rows below give T cell receptor beta chains drawn from one sample of a study of cytotoxic CD8 clonotypes in ibrutinib-treated CLL. Clones were read by immunoSEQ multiplex PCR, and TCRdb kept only the in-frame ones, dropping some. This sample carries 200,000 to 250,000 clones, around 75% of them seen once, and the ten largest clones take approximately 5.9%. The sequences come from PBMCs, collected after 12 months of ibrutinib treatment. All receptors come from a human donor with chronic lymphocytic leukemia. Both conserved end residues are part of each CDR3. The order of the fields is CDR3 length, D gene, J gene, clone size, V gene, CDR3 protein, CDR3 DNA. The D gene is left open where the match is weak. Expanded clones get a size class; other rows say once, few or many, or leave the size out.

14 - TRBJ2-4 - TRBV6-5 CASSRTGKQNIQYF TGTGCCAGCAGTCGAACAGGGAAGCAAAACATTCAGTACTTC
12 - TRBJ2-2 - TRBV4-3 CASSGDTGELFF TGCGCCAGCAGTGGGGATACCGGGGAGCTGTTTTTT
16 TRBD2 TRBJ2-3 - TRBV30 CAWTNGVGLAGDTQYF TGTGCCTGGACGAATGGGGTGGGACTAGCGGGAGATACGCAGTATTTT
13 - TRBJ1-1 - TRBV6-1 CASSERQSTEAFF TGTGCCAGCAGTGAAAGACAGTCCACTGAAGCTTTCTTT
14 - TRBJ2-6 once TRBV7-3 CASSPSSGANVLTF TGTGCCAGCAGCCCCAGCTCTGGGGCCAACGTCCTGACTTTC
14 - TRBJ2-1 - TRBV7-6 CASSLSSVPAPIVF -
11 - TRBJ2-7 - TRBV20-1 CSARDAYEQYF TGCAGTGCTAGAGATGCCTACGAGCAGTACTTC
15 - TRBJ2-2 - TRBV6-5 CASSYSMAITGELFF TGTGCCAGCAGTTACTCGATGGCTATTACCGGGGAGCTGTTTTTT
13 TRBD1 TRBJ2-1 - TRBV18 CATGTGAFKGQFF TGTGCCACCGGGACAGGGGCTTTCAAGGGGCAGTTCTTC
14 - TRBJ2-7 - TRBV4-3 CASSQGTGVDEQYF TGCGCCAGCAGCCAAGGAACGGGTGTGGACGAGCAGTACTTC
16 TRBD2 TRBJ2-7 - TRBV2 CASSGWTSGISYEQYF TGTGCCAGCAGTGGGTGGACTAGCGGCATCTCCTACGAGCAGTACTTC
14 - TRBJ2-3 - TRBV5-1 CASSLGSGTDTQYF TGCGCCAGCAGCTTGGGAAGTGGCACAGATACGCAGTATTTT
14 - TRBJ2-7 - TRBV7-8 CASSPPWGAREQYF TGTGCCAGCAGCCCTCCGTGGGGGGCGCGGGAGCAGTACTTC
15 - TRBJ2-2 - TRBV5-8 CASSLVPGNTGELFF TGTGCCAGCAGCTTGGTGCCGGGAAACACCGGGGAGCTGTTTTTT
16 TRBD1 TRBJ2-2 - TRBV18 CASSPPGTGSTGELFF TGTGCCAGCTCACCTCCCGGGACAGGGAGCACCGGGGAGCTGTTTTTT
16 - TRBJ1-6 - TRBV5-6 CASSPRQRGYNSPLHF TGTGCCAGCAGCCCAAGGCAGAGGGGTTATAATTCACCCCTCCACTTT
16 - TRBJ2-3 few TRBV28 CASESEPLSSTDTQYF TGTGCCAGCGAATCAGAACCATTATCTAGCACAGATACGCAGTATTTT
15 TRBD1 TRBJ2-1 few TRBV2 CASSFLQGAKNEQFF TGTGCCAGCAGTTTTTTACAGGGGGCAAAAAATGAGCAGTTCTTC